This T cell receptor beta chain is from a study of blood T cells in healthy people across ages. In terms of origin and age, donors were healthy Caucasian individuals from Russia aged 6 to 90. This CDR3 region has 14 residues. The germline V gene has CDR1 MNHEY and CDR2 SVGEGT. The V gene end was trimmed by 5 bases and the J gene end by 6 bases; junction bases not matched to a gene: 8. PCR was performed a second time for about 6 to 12 cycles using a sample-barcoded 5' primer and a J-beta primer mix. TCRdb independently ran MiXCR on the 5' RACE reads; one entry per CDR3 protein. The profile shows about 760,000 distinct CDR3 sequences, more than 50% of them singletons.

The source material was blood. This clonotype was sampled from a middle-aged man in good health. The chain carries TRBV6-2 or TRBV6-3 and TRBJ1-1, with TRBD1 matching over 8 bases. The CDR3 loop reads CASSIIRQGSEAFF. As DNA, the CDR3 is TGTGCCAGCAGTATTATTCGACAGGGGTCTGAAGCTTTCTTT.